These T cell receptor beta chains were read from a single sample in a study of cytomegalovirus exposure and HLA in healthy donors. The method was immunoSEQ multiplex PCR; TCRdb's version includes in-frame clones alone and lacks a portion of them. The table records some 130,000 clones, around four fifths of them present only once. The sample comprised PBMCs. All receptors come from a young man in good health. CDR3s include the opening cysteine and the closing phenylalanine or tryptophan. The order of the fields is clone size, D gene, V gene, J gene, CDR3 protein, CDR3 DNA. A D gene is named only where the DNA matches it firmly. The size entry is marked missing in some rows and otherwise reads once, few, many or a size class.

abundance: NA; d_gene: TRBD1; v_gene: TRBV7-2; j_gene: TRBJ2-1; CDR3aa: CASSLGQGAYNEQFF; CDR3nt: TGTGCCAGCAGCTTAGGACAGGGGGCCTACAATGAGCAGTTCTTC
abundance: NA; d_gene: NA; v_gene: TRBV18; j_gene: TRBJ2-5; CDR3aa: CASSPPARTETQYF; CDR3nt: TGTGCCAGCTCACCACCGGCACGAACAGAGACCCAGTACTTC
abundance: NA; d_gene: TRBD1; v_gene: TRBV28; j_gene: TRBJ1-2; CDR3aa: CASTIGQGVIYGYTF; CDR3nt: TGTGCCAGCACCATTGGACAGGGGGTTATCTATGGCTACACCTTC
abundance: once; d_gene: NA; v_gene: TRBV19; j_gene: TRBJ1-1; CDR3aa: CASSPLGGTAEAFF; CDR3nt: TGTGCCAGTAGCCCGCTGGGGGGTACCGCTGAAGCTTTCTTT
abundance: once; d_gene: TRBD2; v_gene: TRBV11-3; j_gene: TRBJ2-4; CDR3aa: CASSPTSGRANIQYF; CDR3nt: TGTGCCAGCAGCCCGACTAGCGGGAGGGCCAACATTCAGTACTTC
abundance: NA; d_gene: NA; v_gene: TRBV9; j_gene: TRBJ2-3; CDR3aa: CASSVAEGVGDTQYF; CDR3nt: TGTGCCAGCAGCGTAGCAGAGGGGGTCGGGGATACGCAGTATTTT
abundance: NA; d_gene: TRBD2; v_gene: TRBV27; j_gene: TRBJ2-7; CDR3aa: CASSPGLAGASTQYF; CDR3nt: TGTGCCAGCAGTCCCGGACTAGCGGGAGCCTCTACGCAGTACTTC
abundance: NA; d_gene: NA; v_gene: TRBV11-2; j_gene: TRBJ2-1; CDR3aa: CASSLGGYNEQFF; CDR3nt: TGTGCCAGCAGCTTAGGCGGCTACAATGAGCAGTTCTTC
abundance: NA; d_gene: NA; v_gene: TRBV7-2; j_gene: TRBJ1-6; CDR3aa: CASSLVQGMNSPLHF; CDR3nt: TGTGCCAGCAGCTTAGTGCAGGGTATGAATTCACCCCTCCACTTT
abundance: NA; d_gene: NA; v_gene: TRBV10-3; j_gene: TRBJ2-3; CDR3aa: CATSAGDTQYF; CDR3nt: TGTGCCACTTCAGCGGGAGATACGCAGTATTTT
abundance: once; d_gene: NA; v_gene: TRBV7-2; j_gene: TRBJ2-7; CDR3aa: CASSRTWTGNYEQYF; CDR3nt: TGTGCCAGCAGCCGAACCTGGACTGGGAACTACGAGCAGTACTTC
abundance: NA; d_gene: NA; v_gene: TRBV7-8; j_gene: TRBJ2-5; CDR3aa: CASSLALAGPQETQYF; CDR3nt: TGTGCCAGCAGCTTAGCCCTGGCGGGACCCCAAGAGACCCAGTACTTC
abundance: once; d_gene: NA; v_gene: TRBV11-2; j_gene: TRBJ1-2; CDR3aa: CASSSWARSSF; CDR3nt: TGTGCCAGCAGCTCCTGGGCCAGATCCAGCTTC
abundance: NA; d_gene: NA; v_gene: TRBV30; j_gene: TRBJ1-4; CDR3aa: CAWGLDSANEKLFF; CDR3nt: TGTGCCTGGGGGTTGGACAGTGCTAATGAAAAACTGTTTTTT
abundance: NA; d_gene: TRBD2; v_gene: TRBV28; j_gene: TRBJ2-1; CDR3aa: CASTLGLAGGWGEQFF; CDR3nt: TGTGCCAGCACCCTGGGACTAGCGGGAGGCTGGGGGGAGCAGTTCTTC
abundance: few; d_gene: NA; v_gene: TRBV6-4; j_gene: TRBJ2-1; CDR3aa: CASCQADNEQFF; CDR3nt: TGTGCCAGCTGCCAAGCCGACAATGAGCAGTTCTTC
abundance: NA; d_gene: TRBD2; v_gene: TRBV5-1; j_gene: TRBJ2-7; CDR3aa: CASSPLAGSYEQYF; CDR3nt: TGCGCCAGCAGCCCACTAGCGGGCTCCTACGAGCAGTACTTC
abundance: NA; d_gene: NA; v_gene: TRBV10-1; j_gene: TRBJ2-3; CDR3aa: CASSESDLSIADTQYF; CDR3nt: TGCGCCAGCAGTGAGAGCGACTTATCGATCGCAGATACGCAGTATTTT
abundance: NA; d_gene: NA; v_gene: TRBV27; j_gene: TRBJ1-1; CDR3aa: CASSTGTSRTEAFF; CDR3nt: TGTGCCAGCAGTACCGGGACAAGCCGGACTGAAGCTTTCTTT
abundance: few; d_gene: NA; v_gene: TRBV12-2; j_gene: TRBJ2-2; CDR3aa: CASRLDRQGCNTGELFF; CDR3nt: TGTGCAAGTCGCTTAGATAGGCAGGGTTGTAACACCGGGGAGCTGTTTTTT
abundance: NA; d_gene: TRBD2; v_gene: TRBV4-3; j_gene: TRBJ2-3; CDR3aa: CASSHTGTRAHTQYF; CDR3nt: TGCGCCAGCAGCCACACCGGGACTAGGGCTCATACGCAGTATTTT
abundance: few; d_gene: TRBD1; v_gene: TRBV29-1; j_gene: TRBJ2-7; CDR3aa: CSVGDRDRSYEQYF; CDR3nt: TGCAGCGTGGGAGACCGGGACAGGAGCTACGAGCAGTACTTC
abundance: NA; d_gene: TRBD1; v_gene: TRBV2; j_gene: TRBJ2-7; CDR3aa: CASSEQGEFYEQYF; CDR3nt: TGTGCCAGCAGTGAGCAGGGGGAGTTCTACGAGCAGTACTTC
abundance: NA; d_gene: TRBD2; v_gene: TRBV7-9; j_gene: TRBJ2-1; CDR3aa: CASTTSGRTRSYNEQFF; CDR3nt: TGTGCCAGTACGACTAGCGGGAGGACAAGATCCTACAATGAGCAGTTCTTC
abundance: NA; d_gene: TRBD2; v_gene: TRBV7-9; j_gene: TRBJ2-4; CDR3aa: CASSLAASGLGF; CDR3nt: TGTGCCAGCAGCTTAGCGGCTAGCGGCCTCGGCTTC
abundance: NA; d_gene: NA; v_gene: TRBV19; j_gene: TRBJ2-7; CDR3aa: CASSNGGTYEQYF; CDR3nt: TGTGCCAGTAGTAATGGAGGAACCTACGAGCAGTACTTC
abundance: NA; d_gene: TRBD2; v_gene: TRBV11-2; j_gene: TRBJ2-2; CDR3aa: CASSPQPPGLVVGELFF; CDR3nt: TGTGCCAGCAGCCCACAGCCACCGGGACTAGTTGTCGGGGAGCTGTTTTTT
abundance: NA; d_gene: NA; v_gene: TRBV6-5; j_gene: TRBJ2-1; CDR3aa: CASRTRGGVNEQFF; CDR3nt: TGTGCCAGCCGAACGAGAGGAGGGGTCAATGAGCAGTTCTTC
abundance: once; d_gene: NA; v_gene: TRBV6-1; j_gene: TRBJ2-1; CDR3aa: CASRVRNEQFF; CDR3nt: TGTGCCAGCAGAGTACGGAATGAGCAGTTCTTC
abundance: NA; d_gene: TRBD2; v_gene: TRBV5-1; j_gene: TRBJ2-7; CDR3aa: CASSLAGSLEEYF; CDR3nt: TGCGCCAGCTCGCTAGCGGGATCGCTGGAGGAGTACTTC
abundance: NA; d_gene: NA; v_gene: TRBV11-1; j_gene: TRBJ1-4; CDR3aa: CASSGQFNEKLFF; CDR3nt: TGTGCCAGCAGCGGACAGTTTAATGAAAAACTGTTTTTT
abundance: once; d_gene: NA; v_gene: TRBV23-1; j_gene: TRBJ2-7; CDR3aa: CASSRSGESTSYEQYF; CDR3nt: TGCGCCAGCAGTCGCTCAGGGGAGTCGACCTCCTACGAGCAGTACTTC
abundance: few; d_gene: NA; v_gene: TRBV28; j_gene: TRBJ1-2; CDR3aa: CASIGLPSSYGYTF; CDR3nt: TGTGCCAGCATAGGACTCCCGAGTAGCTATGGCTACACCTTC
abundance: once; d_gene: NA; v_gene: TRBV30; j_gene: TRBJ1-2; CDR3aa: CACPSDSNYGYTF; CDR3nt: TGTGCCTGCCCCTCCGACAGCAACTATGGCTACACCTTC
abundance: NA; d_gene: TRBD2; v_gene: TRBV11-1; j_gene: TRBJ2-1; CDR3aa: CASSTSSGRLDNEQFF; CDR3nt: TGTGCCAGCAGCACATCTAGCGGGAGATTGGACAATGAGCAGTTCTTC
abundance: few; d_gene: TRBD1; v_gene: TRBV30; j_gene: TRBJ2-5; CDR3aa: CARKQGASETQYF; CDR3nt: TGTGCCAGGAAACAGGGGGCGTCAGAGACCCAGTACTTC
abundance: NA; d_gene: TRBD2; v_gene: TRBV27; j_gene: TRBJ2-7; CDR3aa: CASSTVGGSSYEQYF; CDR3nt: TGTGCCAGCAGCACCGTAGGCGGGAGCTCCTACGAGCAGTACTTC
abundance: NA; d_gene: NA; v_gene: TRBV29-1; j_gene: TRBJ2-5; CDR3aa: CSALVPLPAAQYF; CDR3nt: TGCAGCGCCCTCGTACCGTTACCGGCGGCCCAGTACTTC
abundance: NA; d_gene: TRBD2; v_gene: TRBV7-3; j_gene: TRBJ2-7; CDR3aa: CASRETSGYEQYF; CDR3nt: TGTGCCAGCCGCGAAACTAGCGGGTACGAGCAGTACTTC
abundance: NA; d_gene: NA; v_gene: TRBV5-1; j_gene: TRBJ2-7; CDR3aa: CASSPGNSYEQYF; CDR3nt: TGCGCCAGCAGCCCGGGGAACTCCTACGAGCAGTACTTC
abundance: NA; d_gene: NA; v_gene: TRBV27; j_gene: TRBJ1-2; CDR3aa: CASRLTGLGGYTF; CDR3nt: TGTGCCAGCCGGCTTACAGGGTTGGGTGGCTACACCTTC
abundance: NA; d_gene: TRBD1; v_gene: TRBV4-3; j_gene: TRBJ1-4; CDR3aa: CASSQRQGWEKLFF; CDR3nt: TGCGCCAGCAGCCAGAGACAGGGCTGGGAAAAACTGTTTTTT
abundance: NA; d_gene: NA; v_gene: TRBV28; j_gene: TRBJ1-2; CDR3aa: CASSFPPRHYTF; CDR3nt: TGTGCCAGCAGTTTCCCCCCCAGACACTACACCTTC
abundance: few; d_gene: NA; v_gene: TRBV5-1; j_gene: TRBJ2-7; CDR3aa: CASSLDSPTSYEQYF; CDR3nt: TGCGCCAGCAGCCTGGACAGCCCCACCTCCTACGAACAGTACTTC
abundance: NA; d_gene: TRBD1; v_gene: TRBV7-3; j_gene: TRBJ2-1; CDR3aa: CASSLQGVTIGEQFF; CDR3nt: TGTGCCAGCAGCTTACAGGGGGTGACTATCGGAGAGCAGTTCTTC
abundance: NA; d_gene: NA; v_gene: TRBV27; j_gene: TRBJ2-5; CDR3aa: CASSGDQETQYF; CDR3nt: TGTGCCAGCAGCGGGGACCAAGAGACCCAGTACTTC
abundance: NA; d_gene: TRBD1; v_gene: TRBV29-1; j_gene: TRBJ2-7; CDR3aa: CSAIGTGFYEQYF; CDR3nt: TGCAGCGCAATTGGGACAGGGTTTTACGAGCAGTACTTC
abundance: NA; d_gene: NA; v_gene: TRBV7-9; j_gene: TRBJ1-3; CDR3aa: CSSSLAGNTIYF; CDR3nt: TGTTCCAGCAGTCTGGCCGGAAACACCATATATTTT
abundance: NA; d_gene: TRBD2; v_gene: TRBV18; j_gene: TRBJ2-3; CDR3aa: CASSPRGADTQYF; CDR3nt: TGTGCCAGCTCACCCCGGGGGGCAGATACGCAGTATTTT
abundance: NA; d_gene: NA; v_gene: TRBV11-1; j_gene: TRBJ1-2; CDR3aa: CASSLSGDGYTF; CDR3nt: TGTGCCAGCAGCTTAAGCGGGGACGGCTACACCTTC
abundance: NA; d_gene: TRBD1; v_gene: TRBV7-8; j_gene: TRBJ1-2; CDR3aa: CASSLGAGGIGGYTF; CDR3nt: TGTGCCAGCAGCTTAGGGGCAGGGGGAATAGGCGGCTACACCTTC
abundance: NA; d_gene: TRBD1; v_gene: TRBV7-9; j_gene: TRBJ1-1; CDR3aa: CASRKDRVPTEAFF; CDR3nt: TGTGCCAGCAGAAAAGACAGGGTTCCGACTGAAGCTTTCTTT
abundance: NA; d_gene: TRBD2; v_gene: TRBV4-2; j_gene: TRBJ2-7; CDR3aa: CASSRGSGRGSYEQYF; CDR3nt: TGTGCCAGCAGCCGGGGGAGCGGGAGGGGTTCCTACGAGCAGTACTTC
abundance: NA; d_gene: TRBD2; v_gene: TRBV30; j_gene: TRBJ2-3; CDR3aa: CAWRASGRTDTQYF; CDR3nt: TGTGCCTGGAGGGCTAGCGGGAGAACAGATACGCAGTATTTT
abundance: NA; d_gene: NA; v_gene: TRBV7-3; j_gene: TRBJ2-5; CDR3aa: CASSLGSNRETQYF; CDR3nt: TGTGCCAGCAGCTTAGGTTCCAACAGAGAGACCCAGTACTTC
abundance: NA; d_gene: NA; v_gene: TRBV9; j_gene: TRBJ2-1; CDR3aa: CASSETGSSYNEQFF; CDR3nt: TGTGCCAGCAGCGAAACGGGTAGCTCCTACAATGAGCAGTTCTTC
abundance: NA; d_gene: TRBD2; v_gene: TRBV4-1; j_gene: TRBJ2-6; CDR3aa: CASSQVTSGSGANVLTF; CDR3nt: TGCGCCAGCAGCCAAGTCACTAGCGGGAGTGGGGCCAACGTCCTGACTTTC
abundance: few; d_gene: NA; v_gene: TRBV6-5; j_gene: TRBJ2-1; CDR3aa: CASSPGEEQFF; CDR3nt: TGTGCCAGCAGTCCCGGGGAGGAGCAGTTCTTC
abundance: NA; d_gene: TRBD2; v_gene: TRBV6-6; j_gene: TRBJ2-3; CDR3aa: CASSSELAGGGSTQYF; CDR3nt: TGTGCCAGCAGTTCCGAACTAGCGGGAGGTGGTAGTACGCAGTATTTT